This T cell receptor (beta chain) was sequenced for a study of shared clonotypes between healthy human individuals. Study-level findings and limits: Donors were few, which limited the genetic and exposure-history diversity represented. Only blood underwent sampling, and tissue repertoires likely differ.

Details on this clone: What it binds is not known.

Several immunoSEQ plates received, in even portions, the genomic DNA of each subset. Produced via immunoSEQ multiplex PCR; TCRdb's table is partial and in-frame only. This table has over a million clones, about 80% appearing once. The length of the CDR3 is 13 residues. Germline lookup yields CDR1 MGHDK and CDR2 SYGVNS. The germline V and J ends were trimmed by 1 base and 1 base, with 4 bases remaining between them. The TCR originated in a young man in good health. Some clones in this sample may be carry-over from other donors' samples. V is TRBV25-1 and J is TRBJ1-1; no clear D. Specimen: memory CD4+ T cells from PBMCs. Subset of the sample: CD45RA-negative fraction. The CDR3 protein is CASSELANTEAFF. The CDR3 DNA is TGTGCCAGCAGTGAATTGGCGAACACTGAAGCTTTCTTT.